The next 32 T cell receptor beta chains were all read from a single sample in a study of blood T cell repertoires in COVID-19. Sequencing was performed with immunoSEQ multiplex PCR; in TCRdb, only in-frame clones are kept and a portion is missing. The sample shows about 100,000 clones, 80% to 95% of them seen only once. Material for sequencing was peripheral blood. The receptors originated from a woman aged 45-59 years with COVID-19, enrolled during active disease.

As concerns this clone: The sample carries other DNA sequences with the same CDR3. This chain's CDR3 is CASSPDRDYGYTF. CDR3 in DNA: TGTGCCAGCTCCCCTGACAGAGATTATGGCTACACCTTC. This chain links TRBV18 with TRBJ1-2; D possibly corresponds to TRBD1 (5 bases). V was pared by 6 bases and J by 5 bases, with 13 bases between. Germline lookup yields CDR1 KGHSH and CDR2 LQKENI. CDR3 length equals 13 residues.

The rearrangement links TRBV12-3 or TRBV12-4 to TRBJ2-1; possible D gene TRBD2, 5 bases. The CDR3 totals 13 residues. Trimming took off 3 bases at V and 6 bases at J, with 9 bases between the two ends. CDR3 bases: TGTGCCAGCAGTTTTGGAGGTAGCAATGAGCAGTTCTTC. Translating it yields CASSFGGSNEQFF.

The gene calls are TRBV18 and TRBJ1-2; 9 bases line up with TRBD1. The germline gives CDR1 KGHSH, CDR2 LQKENI. The CDR3 spans 16 residues. Germline trimming cut 8 bases from V and 2 bases from J; bases unmatched to any gene: 12. The CDR3 bases are TGTGCCAGCGAACCCAGGGACAGGGTTGTCAACTATGGCTACACCTTC. It codes for CASEPRDRVVNYGYTF.

The chain recombines TRBV3-1 (or the pseudogene TRBV3-2) with TRBJ2-3; D might be TRBD1 (6 bases). Germline V gene data show CDR1 as LGHDT and CDR2 as YNNKEL (reference sequence). V was cut by 4 bases and J by 9 bases, with 14 bases left in between. The CDR3 runs to 13 residues. The CDR3 region is CASSPYRVSTQYF. CDR3 nucleotide sequence: TGTGCCAGCAGCCCGTACAGGGTCTCCACGCAGTATTTT.

The sample holds a few counts of this clone. The chain recombines TRBV5-1 with TRBJ2-7, with 10 positions matching TRBD2. This CDR3 has 15 residues. CDR1 is SGHRS and CDR2 is YFSETQ in the germline V gene. V shed 4 bases and J 5 bases; nucleotides not matched to a gene: 9. Written as DNA, the CDR3 is TGCGCCAGCAGCATGGGCCCGGGACTAGCGAACGAGCAGTACTTC. This codes for CASSMGPGLANEQYF.

The chain carries TRBV11-2 and TRBJ2-2; 9 bases match TRBD2. The germline V gene encodes CDR1 SGHAT and CDR2 FQNNGV. CDR3 length: 15 amino acids. Trimming cost V 2 bases and J 3 bases; bases outside gene matches: 1. The CDR3 DNA follows: TGTGCCAGCAGCTTAAAGCGGGGGGACACCGGGGAGCTGTTTTTT. Translating gives CASSLKRGDTGELFF.

The chain couples TRBV4-2 to TRBJ2-7; TRBD1 matches at 7 bases. The CDR3 consists of 17 residues. Trimming at V came to 0 bases and at J to 2 bases, leaving 10 bases not matched to a gene. The germline V gene has CDR1 LGHNA and CDR2 YNFKEQ. DNA of the CDR3: TGTGCCAGCAGCCAAGAAATCCCGGGACAGCGAACCTACGAGCAGTACTTC. The encoded protein is CASSQEIPGQRTYEQYF.

The chain recombines TRBV5-1 with TRBJ1-6; no reliable D call. V lost 1 base and J lost 0, with 11 bases in between. The CDR3 sequence is 17 residues long. Germline CDR1 SGHRS, CDR2 YFSETQ. The CDR3 bases are TGCGCCAGCAGCTTGTCACTGGGGAGCTCCTATAATTCACCCCTCCACTTT. This codes for CASSLSLGSSYNSPLHF.

Here the CDR3 DNA reads TGTGCCAGTCGGTTAGCGGGTACCTACAATGAGCAGTTCTTC. Its translation: CASRLAGTYNEQFF. V gene TRBV19 combines with J gene TRBJ2-1; 7 bases match TRBD2. CDR3 length: 14 residues. J lost 2 bases, V lost 8 bases, and 6 bases had no gene match. CDR1 LNHDA and CDR2 SQIVND come from the germline V gene (reference sequence).

The gene calls are TRBV10-2 and TRBJ2-3; D might be TRBD2 (6 bases). Germline V gene sequence: CDR1 WSHSY, CDR2 SAAADI. V was trimmed by 8 bases and J by 2 bases, leaving 17 bases between them. This CDR3 has 15 residues. In DNA form, the CDR3 reads TGCGCCAGCGGAGGGGTGGGACTCCACACAGATACGCAGTATTTT. Translation: CASGGVGLHTDTQYF.

V usage is TRBV4-3 and J usage is TRBJ2-3; the match to TRBD2 covers 7 bases. V lost 4 bases and J lost 2; bases outside the gene matches: 9. Germline lookup yields CDR1 LGHNA and CDR2 YSLEER. This CDR3 is 16 amino acids long. The CDR3 DNA reads as TGCGCCAGCAGCCCGGCGGGGAGCGGGGCCACAGATACGCAGTATTTT. Amino acids: CASSPAGSGATDTQYF.

There are a few counts of this clone. This chain connects TRBV11-2 to TRBJ1-6; D not certain. CDR1 and CDR2 from the germline V gene are SGHAT and FQNNGV. The ends were cut back, 4 bases at V and 0 bases at J, with 10 bases in the middle. The CDR3 extends over 16 amino acids. The CDR3 reads CASSYRQSSYNSPLHF. CDR3 sequence (DNA): TGTGCCAGCAGCTATAGACAAAGCTCCTATAATTCACCCCTCCACTTT.

The chain is built from TRBV11-1 and TRBJ2-5, with D possibly TRBD2 on 6 matching bases. Germline CDR1 and CDR2: SGHAT and FQDESV (reference sequence). The V end was cut by 3 bases, the J end by 2 bases, with 10 bases between. CDR3 size: 14 residues. The CDR3 loop reads CASSFLGGQETQYF. In DNA, the CDR3 is TGTGCCAGCAGCTTCCTGGGGGGTCAAGAGACCCAGTACTTC.

The V and J genes are TRBV19 and TRBJ2-2, with a possible D match to TRBD2 (6 bases). This CDR3 has 14 amino acids. Trimming cost V 3 bases and J 3 bases, with 8 bases left between them. CDR1 and CDR2 from the germline V gene are LNHDA and SQIVND (reference sequence). The DNA for the CDR3 is TGTGCCAGTAGTATGGGACTTGACACCGGGGAGCTGTTTTTT. As protein: CASSMGLDTGELFF.

The gene calls are TRBV24-1 and TRBJ2-1; 8 bases agree with TRBD2. The trim removed 4 bases at V and 8 bases at J, leaving 12 bases unmatched. In germline, CDR1 is KGHDR, CDR2 SFDVKD. This CDR3 region has 16 residues. The CDR3 DNA reads as TGTGCCACCAGTGACAACGCCGGACTAGCAAGGTATGAGCAGTTCTTC. As protein: CATSDNAGLARYEQFF.

The chain joins TRBV14 to TRBJ2-2; D is undetermined. Trimming shortened V by 3 bases and J by 7 bases, and 12 bases separated the two germline ends. The CDR3 has 14 residues. The germline CDR1 and CDR2 sequences are SGHDN and FVKESK. CDR3 loop: CASSQFTVSGELFF. The DNA of the CDR3 is TGTGCCAGCAGCCAGTTTACAGTCAGCGGGGAGCTGTTTTTT.

In this sample, this clone turned up once. The V call is TRBV30, the J call TRBJ1-3, with a possible D match to TRBD1 (5 bases). Germline loops: CDR1 GTSNPN, CDR2 SVGIG (reference sequence). The CDR3 is made up of 15 amino acids. Trimming took off 4 bases at V and 4 bases at J, with 17 bases between the two ends. The CDR3 is CAWNKRGGVGNTIYF. Written as DNA, the CDR3 is TGTGCCTGGAATAAAAGAGGAGGGGTCGGAAACACCATATATTTT.

This clone came up a few times. The V gene is TRBV24-1, the J gene TRBJ1-2; the match to TRBD1 covers 8 bases. This CDR3 has 17 amino acids. Germline V gene lookup returns CDR1 KGHDR and CDR2 SFDVKD. V lost 3 bases to trimming and J lost 6 bases; unmatched junction nucleotides: 14. DNA for the CDR3: TGTGCCACCAGTGATCCCTCGAACCCGGACAGGGTAGATGGCTACACCTTC. Translated, it gives CATSDPSNPDRVDGYTF.

J is TRBJ2-5 and V is TRBV3-1 (or the pseudogene TRBV3-2); 13 nucleotides agree with TRBD2. Trimming took 5 bases from V and 4 from J; bases not matched to a gene: 7. The V gene's germline CDR1 is LGHDT and CDR2 YNNKEL (reference sequence). The CDR3 extends over 16 amino acids. CDR3 sequence: CASSLQRLAGGETQYF. The CDR3 DNA sequence: TGTGCCAGCAGCTTACAGAGACTAGCGGGGGGAGAGACCCAGTACTTC.

The rearrangement uses TRBV18 and TRBJ2-7; D not certain. The CDR3 spans 12 residues. The V end lost 8 bases, the J end lost 5 bases, and 13 bases lay between the germline ends. The germline V gene has CDR1 KGHSH and CDR2 LQKENI. CDR3 sequence reads: CASRRLVDEQYF. DNA for the CDR3: TGTGCCAGCCGTAGATTGGTCGACGAGCAGTACTTC.

The chain combines TRBV5-4 with TRBJ1-4, with 7 nucleotides matching TRBD1. Germline CDR1 reads SGHNT; CDR2 reads YYREEE (reference sequence). Losses at the gene ends were 4 bases for V and 5 bases for J; bases not matched to a gene: 8. This CDR3 has 15 amino acids. DNA of the CDR3: TGTGCCAGCAGCGCCCGGGACAGCGCAAATGAAAAACTGTTTTTT. Translating it yields CASSARDSANEKLFF.

This sequence joins TRBV27 and TRBJ2-7; no firm D call. V was trimmed by 10 bases and J by 3 bases, leaving 4 bases between them. Germline assignment: CDR1 MNHEY and CDR2 SMNVEV (reference sequence). The CDR3 spans 9 residues. The CDR3 sequence is CANHYEQYV. CDR3 in DNA: TGTGCCAATCACTACGAGCAGTACGTC.

V gene TRBV7-2 combines with J gene TRBJ1-5; 7 nucleotides match TRBD1. Unmatched junction bases numbered 3, after V lost 0 bases and J lost 7 bases. Germline V lookup: CDR1 SGHTA, CDR2 FQGNSA. The length of the CDR3 is 14 residues. CDR3 DNA sequence: TGTGCCAGCAGCTTAGCGGGGACAGAACAGCCCCAGCATTTT. Its translation: CASSLAGTEQPQHF.

The rearrangement uses TRBV11-2 and TRBJ2-5, with 7 bases aligning to TRBD2. Germline V gene lookup returns CDR1 SGHAT and CDR2 FQNNGV. This CDR3 spans 15 amino acids. J lost 4 bases, V lost 1 base, and 6 bases had no gene match. The CDR3 nucleotides read TGTGCCAGCAGCTTAGCTTTAGCGGGTCCAGAGACCCAGTACTTC. This gives the protein CASSLALAGPETQYF.

The chain recombines TRBV5-1 with TRBJ2-3, with D possibly TRBD1 on 5 matching bases. The V end was cut by 4 bases, the J end by 2 bases, with 14 bases between. The CDR3 has 15 residues. The germline CDR1 and CDR2 sequences are SGHRS and YFSETQ. This CDR3 is CASSPLSGSTDTQYF. CDR3 sequence (DNA): TGCGCCAGCAGCCCCCTGTCAGGGTCCACAGATACGCAGTATTTT.

V usage is TRBV19 and J usage is TRBJ2-7, with D perhaps TRBD2 (7 bases). CDR1 and CDR2 (germline): LNHDA, SQIVND (reference sequence). The CDR3 is made up of 14 amino acids. V lost 5 bases and J 5 bases, leaving 16 bases between the germline ends. The DNA for the CDR3 is TGTGCCAGTAGTGAAGGTGGGGGGGCCCACGAGCAGTACGTC. Its translation: CASSEGGGAHEQYV.

The chain carries TRBV7-9 and TRBJ2-7, with D possibly being TRBD1 (5 bases). The ends were cut back, 1 base at V and 1 base at J, with 11 bases in the middle. Germline values: CDR1 SEHNR, CDR2 FQNEAQ (reference sequence). There are 15 residues in the CDR3. The CDR3, as DNA: TGTGCCAGCAGCTTAGAAGGGTCAGGGTCCTACGAGCAGTACTTC. This gives the protein CASSLEGSGSYEQYF.

The chain combines TRBV3-1 (or the pseudogene TRBV3-2) with TRBJ1-6, with D uncertain. Trimming left V 0 bases short and J 7 bases short, with 13 bases between. CDR1 and CDR2 (germline): LGHDT, YNNKEL (reference sequence). The CDR3 extends over 16 amino acids. Written as DNA, the CDR3 is TGTGCCAGCAGCCAAGATGCGGGGTTTAGGAATTCACCCCTCCACTTT. Translating it yields CASSQDAGFRNSPLHF.

V gene TRBV11-2 combines with J gene TRBJ2-1, with 10 bases identical to TRBD2. V shed 5 bases, J shed 6 bases, and the junction held 7 bases outside the gene matches. Germline V gene sequence: CDR1 SGHAT, CDR2 FQNNGV. The CDR3 covers 15 residues. The CDR3 region has the DNA TGTGCCAGCAGCACCGGACTAGCGGTGACCAATGAGCAGTTCTTC. Translating it yields CASSTGLAVTNEQFF.

V gene TRBV7-6 combines with J gene TRBJ1-4; maybe TRBD1 (5 bases). The CDR3 length is 14 residues. V dropped 5 bases and J dropped 8 bases, with 15 bases sitting between them. Per the germline V gene, CDR1 is SGHVS and CDR2 is FNYEAQ. In nucleotides, the CDR3 is TGTGCCAGCAGCCTGGGGGGAGCGAGCGAAAAACTGTTTTTT. Amino acid sequence: CASSLGGASEKLFF.

V is TRBV7-9 and J is TRBJ1-5, with TRBD1 matching over 10 bases. Germline CDR1 and CDR2: SEHNR and FQNEAQ (reference sequence). Trimming removed 3 bases from V and 7 bases from J; junction bases left unmatched: 6. The CDR3 length is 15 residues. The CDR3 region has the DNA TGTGCCAGCAGCTTGGGACAGGGGTGGGGACAGCCCCAGCATTTT. Amino acids: CASSLGQGWGQPQHF.

The gene calls are TRBV25-1 and TRBJ1-1; D is unclear. This CDR3 is 16 amino acids long. Germline V gives CDR1 MGHDK, CDR2 SYGVNS. Trimming removed 6 bases from V and 3 bases from J, with 20 bases in between. CDR3 amino acids: CASRRASVGVDTEAFF. CDR3 coding DNA: TGTGCCAGCAGGAGGGCCTCCGTAGGTGTAGACACTGAAGCTTTCTTT.